A single sample is the source of the 2 T cell receptor beta chains below, sequenced in a study of blood T cell repertoires in COVID-19. Generated by immunoSEQ multiplex PCR, the TCRdb table keeps only in-frame clones and is missing some. The table has approximately 140,000 clones, about nine tenths seen once; the top ten hold roughly a tenth. Sequences were obtained from peripheral blood. The origin of the receptors is a man in his forties or fifties with active or convalescent COVID-19.

V usage is TRBV4-3 and J usage is TRBJ1-2; 8 positions match TRBD1. Germline CDR1 and CDR2: LGHNA and YSLEER. This CDR3 region has 15 residues. Trimming took 3 bases from V and 5 from J; bases not matched to a gene: 8. CDR3 in DNA: TGCGCCAGCAGCCAGTCAGGGGGCTTGGGATATGGCTACACCTTC. Translating it yields CASSQSGGLGYGYTF.

This chain uses TRBV29-1 with TRBJ1-5, with D hard to call. Per the germline V gene, CDR1 is SQVTM and CDR2 is ANQGSEA. The CDR3 contains 13 residues. V lost 4 bases and J 2 bases, leaving 9 bases between the germline ends. The CDR3 sequence: CSVVAGGNQPQHF. CDR3 nucleotide sequence: TGCAGCGTTGTGGCGGGCGGCAATCAGCCCCAGCATTTT.